This TCR beta chain came from a study of cytomegalovirus exposure and HLA in healthy donors. This CDR3 is built from 16 residues. The ends were cut back, 6 bases at V and 0 bases at J, with 15 bases in the middle. CDR1 KGHSH and CDR2 LQKENI come from the germline V gene. Study results and caveats: The authors later found HLA-associated TCR beta chains more clonally expanded than equally common others. Reportedly, TCR beta sequences accurately predicted HLA-A and HLA-B alleles in most subjects.

The PCR employed 60 Vbeta primers together with 13 Jbeta primers. Authors' processing steps: Later work found around 80 million unique TCR beta chains, with roughly 11 million shared. This table comes from immunoSEQ multiplex PCR, and its TCRdb copy is limited to in-frame clones, with some not included. From that table come the V and J calls and clone size; the DNA was used to work out D and trimming. The sample records about 88,000 clones, 90% being singletons. This clone was observed a single time. What it recognizes is unknown. This chain joins TRBV18 and TRBJ2-1; D is uncertain. This clonotype originated in a man younger than 30 in good health and CMV-seronegative. What was sequenced was PBMCs. The CDR3 loop reads CASSPLPRSSYNEQFF. CDR3 DNA: TGTGCCAGCTCCCCATTGCCGAGGAGCTCCTACAATGAGCAGTTCTTC.